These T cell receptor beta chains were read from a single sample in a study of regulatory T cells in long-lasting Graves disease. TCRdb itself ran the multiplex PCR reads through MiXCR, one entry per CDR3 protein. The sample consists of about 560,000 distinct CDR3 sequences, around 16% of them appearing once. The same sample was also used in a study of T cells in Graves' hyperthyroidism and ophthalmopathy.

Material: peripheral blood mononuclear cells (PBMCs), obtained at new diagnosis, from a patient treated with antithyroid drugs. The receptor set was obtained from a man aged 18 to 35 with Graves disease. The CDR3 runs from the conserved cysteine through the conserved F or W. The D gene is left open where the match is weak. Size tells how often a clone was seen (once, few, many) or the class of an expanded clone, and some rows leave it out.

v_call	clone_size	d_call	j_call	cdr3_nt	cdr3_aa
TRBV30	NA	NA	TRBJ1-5	TGTGCCTGGAGCCAGGGAAGTAACAATCAGCCCCAGCATTTT	CAWSQGSNNQPQHF
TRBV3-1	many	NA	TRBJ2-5	TGTGCCAGCAGCCAAGATACGGCTTATCAAGAGACCCAGTACTTC	CASSQDTAYQETQYF
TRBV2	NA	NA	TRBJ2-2	TGTGCCAGCAAGGGGGGGGAGCTGTTTTTT	CASKGGELFF
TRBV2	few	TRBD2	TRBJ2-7	TGTGCCAGCAGACAGGGAGCGGGAGGGTGGGAGCAGTACTTC	CASRQGAGGWEQYF
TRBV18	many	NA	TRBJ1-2	TGTGCCAGCTCGCCACGGACAGATGGCTACACCTTC	CASSPRTDGYTF
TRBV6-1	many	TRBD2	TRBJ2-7	TGTGCCAGCAGGCGACTAGCGGGGGCCTACGAGCAGTACTTC	CASRRLAGAYEQYF
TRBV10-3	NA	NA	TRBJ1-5	TGTGCCATCAGTGAACTGGACGTGGGGCCCCAGCATTTT	CAISELDVGPQHF
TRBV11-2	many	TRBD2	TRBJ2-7	TGTGCCAGCAGCTCGGGACTAGCGGGAGACCGCTACGAGCAGTACTTC	CASSSGLAGDRYEQYF
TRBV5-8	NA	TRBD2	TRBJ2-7	TGTGCCAGCAGCTTGGGAGGAGCGGGAGAGGGATACTACGAGCAGTACTTC	CASSLGGAGEGYYEQYF
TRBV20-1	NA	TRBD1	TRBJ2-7	TGCAGTGCCGAACCTGACAGGGATAATACCTACGAGCAGTACTTC	CSAEPDRDNTYEQYF
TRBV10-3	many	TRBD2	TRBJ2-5	TGTGCCATCAGGGATCTAGCGGGAGGCGGTGAGACCCAGTACTTC	CAIRDLAGGGETQYF
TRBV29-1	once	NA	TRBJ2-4	TGCAGCGCGAGACAGCTAGAGGCCAAAAACATTCAGTACTTC	CSARQLEAKNIQYF
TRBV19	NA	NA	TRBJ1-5	TGTGCCAGTACTCAGCTGGACAGCGGTAGCAATCAGCCCCAGCATTTT	CASTQLDSGSNQPQHF
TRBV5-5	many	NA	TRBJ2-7	TGTGCCAGCAGCCGCCAGGGAGGCCCTCTTTACTACGAGCAGTACTTC	CASSRQGGPLYYEQYF
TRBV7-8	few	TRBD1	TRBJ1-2	TGTGCCAGCAGCTTAAACAGGGGGTTAGTCTCTGGCTACACCTTC	CASSLNRGLVSGYTF
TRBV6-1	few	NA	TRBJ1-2	TGTGCCAGCAGAGGCGACCAGGGGATACCCGGCTATGGCTACACCTTC	CASRGDQGIPGYGYTF
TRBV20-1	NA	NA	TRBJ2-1	TGCAGTGCTAGCGACCCGCTAGCTCCGGATGAGCAGTTCTTC	CSASDPLAPDEQFF
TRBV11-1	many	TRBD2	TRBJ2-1	TGTGCCAGCAGCAGAACCCCGGGACTAGCGGGAGGATCCGGCTTCAATGAGCAGTTCTTC	CASSRTPGLAGGSGFNEQFF
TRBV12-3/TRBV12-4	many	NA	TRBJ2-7	TGTGCCAGCAGTCTCGTCCGGGGGAAGCAGTACTTC	CASSLVRGKQYF
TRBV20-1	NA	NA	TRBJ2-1	TGCAGTGCTGGGACGGCAATACTCTACAATGAGCAGTTCTTC	CSAGTAILYNEQFF
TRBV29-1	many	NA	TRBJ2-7	TGCAGCGTTGAAGCCCAAGCCCACGAGCAGTACTTC	CSVEAQAHEQYF
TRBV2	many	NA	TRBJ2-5	TGTGCCAGCAGTGGGGATTTTCGGTGGGGATTCGGAGAGACCCAGTACTTC	CASSGDFRWGFGETQYF
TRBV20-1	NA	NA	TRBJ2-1	TGCAGTGCTAGAGAAACGACAGAGTACAATGAGCAGTTCTTC	CSARETTEYNEQFF
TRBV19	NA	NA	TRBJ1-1	TGTGCCAGTAGTATAGAGGCCAGCCGCGGCTCCGAAGCTTTCTTT	CASSIEASRGSEAFF
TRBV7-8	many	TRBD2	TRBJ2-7	TGTGCCAGCACTTCTAGCGGGCGAAATCGGGAGCAGTACTTC	CASTSSGRNREQYF
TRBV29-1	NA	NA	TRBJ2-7	TGCAGCGTTGAAGCCCCGGGTTCCTACGAGCAGTACTTC	CSVEAPGSYEQYF
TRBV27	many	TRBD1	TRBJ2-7	TGTGCCAGCAGTGATCAGGGGGTGGACTACGAGCAGTACTTC	CASSDQGVDYEQYF
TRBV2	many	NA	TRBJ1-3	TGTGCCGCAGCGGGCGAGGGAAACACCATATATTTT	CAAAGEGNTIYF
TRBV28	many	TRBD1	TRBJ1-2	TGTGCCAGCAGAGGGGGACAGGCGCTAAACTATGGCTACACCTTC	CASRGGQALNYGYTF
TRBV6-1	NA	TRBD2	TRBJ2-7	TGTGCCAGCAGGGGGGGACTAGCGGGAGGTCCCTACGAGCAGTACTTC	CASRGGLAGGPYEQYF
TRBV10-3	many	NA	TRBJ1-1	TGTGCCATCAGTGAGTGGGGAAGGGCTTTCTTT	CAISEWGRAFF
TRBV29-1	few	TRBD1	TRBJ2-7	TGCAGCGCTACGGACAGGGCGACCTACGAGCAGTACTTC	CSATDRATYEQYF
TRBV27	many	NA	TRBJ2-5	TGTGCCAGCAGTCATCCGGGGCGACAAGAGACCCAGTACTTC	CASSHPGRQETQYF
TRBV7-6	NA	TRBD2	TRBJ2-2	TGTGCCAGCAGCTTAGAGGCGGGAGGCTTCAGTAGGAACACCGGGGAGCTGTTTTTT	CASSLEAGGFSRNTGELFF
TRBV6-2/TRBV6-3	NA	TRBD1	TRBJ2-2	TGTGCCAGCCTAGGGACAGGCCGGGACACCGGGGAGCTGTTTTTT	CASLGTGRDTGELFF
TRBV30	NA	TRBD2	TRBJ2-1	TGTGCCTGGAGTGTCCTAGCGGAGAACAATGAGCAGTTCTTC	CAWSVLAENNEQFF
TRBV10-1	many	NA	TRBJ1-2	TGCGCCAGCAGTGAGTCGAAATCAGGGGGCTACACCTTC	CASSESKSGGYTF
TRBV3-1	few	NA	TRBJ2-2	TGTGCCAGCAGCCCCCGGGACATCACCGGGGAGCTGTTTTTT	CASSPRDITGELFF
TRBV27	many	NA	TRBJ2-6	TGTGCCAGCAGTTGGGACCCTCGGGGCGCTGGGGCCAACGTCCTGACTTTC	CASSWDPRGAGANVLTF
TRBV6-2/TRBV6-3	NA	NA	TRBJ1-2	TGTGCCAGCAGTGAGGCTGCCGGCTATGGCTACACCTTC	CASSEAAGYGYTF
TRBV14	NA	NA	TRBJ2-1	TGTGCCAGCAGCCCCCGGGCGGGTTCTACCTACAATGAGCAGTTCTTC	CASSPRAGSTYNEQFF
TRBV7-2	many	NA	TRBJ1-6	TGTGCCAGCAGCTTATTGTGGTCACCCCTCCACTTT	CASSLLWSPLHF